The 20 T cell receptor beta chains given below trace back to one sample, sequenced in a study of cytomegalovirus exposure and HLA in healthy donors. Primers included in the PCR were 60 Vbeta and 13 Jbeta primers. The table came from immunoSEQ multiplex PCR; TCRdb's copy has only in-frame clones and leaves some out. There are 100,000 to 150,000 clones in the sample; roughly four fifths occur only once, and 5.9% lies in the top ten. Sequencing was performed on PBMCs. The receptor source for this set is a woman in her thirties or forties in good health and CMV-seropositive.

This chain connects TRBV18 to TRBJ1-1; TRBD1 matches 8 bases. Germline V gene data show CDR1 as KGHSH and CDR2 as LQKENI. The V segment lost 3 bases and the J segment 5 bases; nucleotides outside the gene matches: 5. The CDR3 has 14 residues. The CDR3 here is CASSPGQGGTEAFF. The CDR3 region has the DNA TGTGCCAGCTCACCCGGACAGGGAGGGACTGAAGCTTTCTTT.

The V gene is TRBV4-3, the J gene TRBJ2-7; 12 bases are a match to TRBD2. The CDR3 has 16 residues. V gave up 1 base and J gave up 2 bases; unmatched junction bases: 3. CDR1 is LGHNA and CDR2 is YSLEER in the germline V gene. CDR3 coding DNA: TGCGCCAGCAGCCAAGGTCGACTAGCGGGGGCCTACGAGCAGTACTTC. This sequence encodes CASSQGRLAGAYEQYF.

The CDR3 DNA follows: TGTGCCAGCAGTGGTCCCCTCCAGGGGGCGGGGTATGAGACCCAGTACTTC. Translation gives CASSGPLQGAGYETQYF. The rearrangement uses TRBV6-1 and TRBJ2-5, with TRBD1 matching 8 bases. Germline CDR1 is MNHNS and CDR2 is SASEGT. The CDR3 has 17 residues. Trimming at V came to 4 bases and at J to 5 bases, leaving 15 bases not matched to a gene.

This clone was picked up a small number of times. This chain joins TRBV5-4 and TRBJ2-1; unclear D gene. Looked up from germline, CDR1 is SGHNT and CDR2 is YYREEE (reference sequence). Trimming removed 0 bases from V and 8 bases from J, with 12 bases in between. CDR3 length: 14 amino acids. The CDR3 protein is CASSLGWATDEQFF. The CDR3 DNA sequence: TGTGCCAGCAGCTTGGGTTGGGCTACTGATGAGCAGTTCTTC.

This clone was recorded a few times. V usage is TRBV6-5 and J usage is TRBJ1-5; no definite D call. Germline V lookup: CDR1 MNHEY, CDR2 SVGAGI. V was clipped by 5 bases and J by 5 bases, with 10 bases between them. The CDR3 consists of 13 residues. The CDR3 coding sequence is TGTGCCAGCAGTGGGCACCGCCATCAGCCCCAGCATTTT. Its protein is CASSGHRHQPQHF.

The rearrangement links TRBV28 to TRBJ2-7; D unresolved. The germline V gene encodes CDR1 MDHEN and CDR2 SYDVKM. V lost 6 bases and J 6 bases, leaving 18 bases between the germline ends. CDR3 length: 14 residues. CDR3 amino acids: CASSPLSEVVEQYF. The CDR3 DNA follows: TGTGCCAGCAGCCCGCTCTCCGAGGTGGTCGAGCAGTACTTC.

This chain uses TRBV19 with TRBJ1-1, with 9 positions matching TRBD1. The CDR3 is 13 residues long. In germline, CDR1 is LNHDA, CDR2 SQIVND (reference sequence). The junction had 5 bases not matched to a gene; V was cut back by 8 bases and J by 4 bases. The chain's CDR3 is CASGRDRVTEAFF. The CDR3 DNA is TGTGCCAGTGGTCGGGACAGGGTCACTGAAGCTTTCTTT. The variable domain in full, completed from reference TRBV19 and TRBJ1-1, reads DGGITQSPKYLFRKEGQNVTLSCEQNLNHDAMYWYRQDPGQGLRLIYYSQIVNDFQKGDIAEGYSVSREKKESFPLTVTSAQKNPTAFYLCASGRDRVTEAFFGQGTRLTVV.

The J gene is TRBJ2-5, the V gene TRBV19, with 8 bases identical to TRBD2. The germline V gene has CDR1 LNHDA and CDR2 SQIVND (reference sequence). The CDR3 has 17 residues. V shed 5 bases, J shed 1 base, and the junction held 12 bases outside the gene matches. This CDR3 is CASSRGPAGALQETQYF. The CDR3, as DNA: TGTGCCAGTAGTCGCGGACCAGCGGGGGCGCTCCAAGAGACCCAGTACTTC.

In its sample, this clone was seen once. The CDR3: CASSFLAGVGRNEQFF. The CDR3 nucleotides read TGTGCCAGCAGTTTCTTAGCGGGGGTGGGAAGGAATGAGCAGTTCTTC. The chain couples TRBV11-3 to TRBJ2-1; 9 bases fit TRBD2. The length of the CDR3 is 16 residues. V was pared by 6 bases and J by 7 bases, with 13 bases of the junction left unmatched. Per germline, CDR1 SGHNT and CDR2 YENEEA.

This clone was found a few times. The chain links TRBV11-2 to TRBJ1-1, with D uncertain. The CDR3 is 14 amino acids. Germline V gene lookup returns CDR1 SGHAT and CDR2 FQNNGV. V was cut by 2 bases and J by 4 bases, with 11 bases left in between. Here the CDR3 reads CASSLFRESTEAFF. The CDR3 DNA reads as TGTGCCAGCAGCTTATTTCGGGAGAGCACTGAAGCTTTCTTT.

V usage is TRBV2 and J usage is TRBJ2-5; D is perhaps TRBD1 (6 bases). The end of the DNA fits TRBJ2-7 better, so the J call may be wrong. Germline-derived CDR1 and CDR2 are SNHLY and FYNNEI. The CDR3 has 12 residues. The CDR3 DNA follows: TGTGCCAGCGACGACAGGACCTACGAGCAGTACTTC. Its translation is CASDDRTYEQYF.

This sequence joins TRBV11-3 and TRBJ2-7; the match to TRBD1 covers 9 bases. The CDR3 consists of 15 residues. V gave up 1 base and J gave up 2 bases; unmatched junction bases: 3. Germline values: CDR1 SGHNT, CDR2 YENEEA. DNA for the CDR3: TGTGCCAGCAGCTTAGGGACAGGGGCCACCTACGAGCAGTACTTC. Its translation is CASSLGTGATYEQYF.

The rearrangement joins TRBV5-1 to TRBJ2-7; 11 nucleotides match TRBD1. Per germline, CDR1 SGHRS and CDR2 YFSETQ. CDR3 size: 15 residues. Germline trimming cut 4 bases from V and 4 bases from J; bases unmatched to any gene: 7. DNA of the CDR3: TGCGCCAGCAGCCCTACCGGGACAGGGGGTTACGAGCAGTACTTC. Translated, it gives CASSPTGTGGYEQYF. The whole variable domain, remainder taken from reference TRBV5-1 and TRBJ2-7, is KAGVTQTPRYLIKTRGQQVTLSCSPISGHRSVSWYQQTPGQGLQFLFEYFSETQRNKGNFPGRFSGRQFSNSRSEMNVSTLELGDSALYLCASSPTGTGGYEQYFGPGTRLTVT.

The genes are TRBV7-3 and TRBJ2-2; 14 bases are a match to TRBD2. The CDR3 has 19 amino acids. Per germline, CDR1 SGHTA and CDR2 FQGTGA. The J segment lost 2 bases and the V segment lost 5 bases, leaving 10 bases of the junction unmatched. CDR3 protein: CASSLGLAGGSFNTGELFF. In DNA, the CDR3 is TGTGCCAGCAGCCTCGGACTAGCGGGGGGATCATTTAACACCGGGGAGCTGTTTTTT. Based on the CDR3 plus reference TRBV7-3 and TRBJ2-2, the full variable domain is GAGVSQTPSNKVTEKGKYVELRCDPISGHTALYWYRQSLGQGPEFLIYFQGTGAADDSGLPNDRFFAVRPEGSVSTLKIQRTERGDSAVYLCASSLGLAGGSFNTGELFFGEGSRLTVL.

This clone showed up just a few times. Other nucleotide sequences from this sample produce the same CDR3. The CDR3 coding sequence is TGTGCCAGCAGCCCGGGACAGCGCCAAGAGACCCAGTACTTC. Residues: CASSPGQRQETQYF. This chain links TRBV7-2 with TRBJ2-5; TRBD1 aligns across 7 bases. Germline-derived CDR1 and CDR2 are SGHTA and FQGNSA. V lost 5 bases, J lost 1 base, and 4 bases stayed unmatched. The CDR3 sequence is 14 residues long.

V usage is TRBV10-3 and J usage is TRBJ2-7, with 10 bases matching TRBD1. CDR1 and CDR2 from the germline V gene are ENHRY and SYGVKD. CDR3 length: 13 amino acids. The junction had 5 bases not matched to a gene; V was cut back by 6 bases and J by 6 bases. CDR3 sequence (DNA): TGTGCCATCAGCCAGACAGGGGGCGGCGAGCAGTACTTC. Translated, it gives CAISQTGGGEQYF.

The genes are TRBV11-2 and TRBJ1-2, with D maybe TRBD1 (5 bases). The germline gives CDR1 SGHAT, CDR2 FQNNGV. The V end lost 3 bases, the J end lost 7 bases, and 12 bases lay between the germline ends. The CDR3 runs to 13 residues. CDR3 in amino acids: CASSFGGDGGYTF. In nucleotides, the CDR3 is TGTGCCAGCAGCTTTGGCGGGGACGGTGGCTACACCTTC.

The chain joins TRBV7-3 to TRBJ2-5; 11 nucleotides agree with TRBD2. Germline V gene sequence: CDR1 SGHTA, CDR2 FQGTGA. The CDR3 loop spans 15 amino acids. Losses at the gene ends were 6 bases for V and 1 base for J; bases not matched to a gene: 4. CDR3 nucleotide sequence: TGTGCCAGCAGTCCGGGACTAGCGGTCCAAGAGACCCAGTACTTC. Protein: CASSPGLAVQETQYF.

The chain has TRBV5-4 and TRBJ1-1, with TRBD1 as a possible D gene (6 bases). CDR3 size: 17 residues. Germline V gives CDR1 SGHNT, CDR2 YYREEE (reference sequence). The V end lost 1 base, the J end lost 1 base, and 17 bases lay between the germline ends. CDR3 sequence reads: CASSLYLGGGGNTEAFF. CDR3 DNA: TGTGCCAGCAGCTTGTATCTAGGGGGTGGGGGGAACACTGAAGCTTTCTTT.

V gene TRBV2 combines with J gene TRBJ1-6; unclear D gene. V was trimmed by 6 bases and J by 8 bases, leaving 5 bases between them. The CDR3 spans 11 residues. The germline gives CDR1 SNHLY, CDR2 FYNNEI. This CDR3 reads CASRTDSPLHF. The CDR3 DNA follows: TGTGCCAGCAGGACTGATTCACCCCTCCACTTT.